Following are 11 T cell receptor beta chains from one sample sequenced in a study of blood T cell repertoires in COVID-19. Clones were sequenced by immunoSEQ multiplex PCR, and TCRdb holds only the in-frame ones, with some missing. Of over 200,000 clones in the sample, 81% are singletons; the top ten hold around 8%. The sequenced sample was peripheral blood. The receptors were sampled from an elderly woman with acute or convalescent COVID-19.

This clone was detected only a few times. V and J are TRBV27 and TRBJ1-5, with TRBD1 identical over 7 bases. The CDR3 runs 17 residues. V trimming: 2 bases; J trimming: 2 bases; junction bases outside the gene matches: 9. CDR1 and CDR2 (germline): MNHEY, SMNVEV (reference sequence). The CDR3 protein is CASSLKPPGGGNQPQHF. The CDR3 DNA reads TGTGCCAGCAGTTTAAAACCGCCAGGGGGAGGCAATCAGCCCCAGCATTTT.

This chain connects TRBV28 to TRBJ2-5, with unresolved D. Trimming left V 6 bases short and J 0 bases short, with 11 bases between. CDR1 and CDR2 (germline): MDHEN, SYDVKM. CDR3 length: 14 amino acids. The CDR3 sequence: CASRLRPHQETQYF. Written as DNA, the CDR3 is TGTGCCAGCAGGTTGCGGCCTCACCAAGAGACCCAGTACTTC.

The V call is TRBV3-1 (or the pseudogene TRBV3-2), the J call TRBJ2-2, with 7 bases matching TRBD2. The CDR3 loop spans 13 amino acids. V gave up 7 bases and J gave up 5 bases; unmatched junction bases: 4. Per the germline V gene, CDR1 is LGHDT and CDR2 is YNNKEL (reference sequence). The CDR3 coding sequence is TGTGCCAGCAAAGCGGGATATACCGGGGAGCTGTTTTTT. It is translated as CASKAGYTGELFF.

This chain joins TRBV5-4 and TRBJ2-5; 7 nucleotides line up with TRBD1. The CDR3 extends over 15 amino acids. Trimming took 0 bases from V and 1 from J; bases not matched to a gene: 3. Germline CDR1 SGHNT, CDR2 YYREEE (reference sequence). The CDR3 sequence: CASSLGQGIQETQYF. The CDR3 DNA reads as TGTGCCAGCAGCTTGGGACAGGGCATCCAAGAGACCCAGTACTTC. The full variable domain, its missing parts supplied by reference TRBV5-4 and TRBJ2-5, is ETGVTQSPTHLIKTRGQQVTLRCSSQSGHNTVSWYQQALGQGPQFIFQYYREEENGRGNFPPRFSGLQFPNYSSELNVNALELDDSALYLCASSLGQGIQETQYFGPGTRLLVL.

The CDR3 bases are TGCGCCAGCAGCTTGGAGGGCAGGGGGGGCAATCAGCCCCAGCATTTT. It yields the protein CASSLEGRGGNQPQHF. This chain joins TRBV5-1 and TRBJ1-5; TRBD1 matches at 7 bases. This CDR3 spans 16 amino acids. The ends lost 0 bases at V and 2 bases at J; junction bases unmatched: 5. Germline V gene data show CDR1 as SGHRS and CDR2 as YFSETQ.

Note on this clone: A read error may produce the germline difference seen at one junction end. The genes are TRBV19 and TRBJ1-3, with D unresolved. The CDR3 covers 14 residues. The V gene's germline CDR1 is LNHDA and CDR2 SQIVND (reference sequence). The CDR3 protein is CASRIEASGNTIYF. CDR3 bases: TGTGCCAGTAGAATAGAGGCCTCTGGAAACACCATATATTTT.

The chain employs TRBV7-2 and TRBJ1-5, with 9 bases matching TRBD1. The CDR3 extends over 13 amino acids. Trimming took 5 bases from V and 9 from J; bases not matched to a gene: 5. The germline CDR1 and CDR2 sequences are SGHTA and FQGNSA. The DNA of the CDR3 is TGTGCCAGCAGCAAGGGACAGGGAAGGCCCCAGCATTTT. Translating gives CASSKGQGRPQHF. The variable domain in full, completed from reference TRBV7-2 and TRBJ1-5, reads GAGVSQSPSNKVTEKGKDVELRCDPISGHTALYWYRQSLGQGLEFLIYFQGNSAPDKSGLPSDRFSAERTGGSVSTLTIQRTQQEDSAVYLCASSKGQGRPQHFGDGTRLSIL.

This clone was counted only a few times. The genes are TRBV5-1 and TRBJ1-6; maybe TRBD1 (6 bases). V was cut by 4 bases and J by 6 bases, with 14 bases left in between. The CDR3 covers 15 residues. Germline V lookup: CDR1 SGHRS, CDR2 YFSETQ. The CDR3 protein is CASSPQTGVNSPLHF. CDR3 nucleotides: TGCGCCAGCAGCCCCCAGACAGGTGTTAATTCACCCCTCCACTTT.

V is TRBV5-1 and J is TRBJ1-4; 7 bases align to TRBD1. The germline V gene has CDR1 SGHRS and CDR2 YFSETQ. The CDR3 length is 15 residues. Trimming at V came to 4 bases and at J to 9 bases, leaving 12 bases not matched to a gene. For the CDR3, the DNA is TGCGCCAGCAGCCCGACCCGGGACAGACGGCAAAAACTGTTTTTT. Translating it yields CASSPTRDRRQKLFF. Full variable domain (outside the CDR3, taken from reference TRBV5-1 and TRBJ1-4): KAGVTQTPRYLIKTRGQQVTLSCSPISGHRSVSWYQQTPGQGLQFLFEYFSETQRNKGNFPGRFSGRQFSNSRSEMNVSTLELGDSALYLCASSPTRDRRQKLFFGSGTQLSVL.

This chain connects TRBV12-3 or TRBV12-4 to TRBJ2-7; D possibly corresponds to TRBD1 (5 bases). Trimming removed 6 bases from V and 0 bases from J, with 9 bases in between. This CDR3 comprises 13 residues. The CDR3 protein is CASRQDSSYEQYF. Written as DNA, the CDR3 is TGTGCCAGCAGACAAGACAGCTCCTACGAGCAGTACTTC.

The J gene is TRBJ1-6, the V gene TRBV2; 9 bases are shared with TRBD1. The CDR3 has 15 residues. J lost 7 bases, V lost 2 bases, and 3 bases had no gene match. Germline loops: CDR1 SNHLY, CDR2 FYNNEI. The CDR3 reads CASSEMGQGNSPLHF. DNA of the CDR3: TGTGCCAGCAGTGAAATGGGACAGGGAAATTCACCCCTCCACTTT. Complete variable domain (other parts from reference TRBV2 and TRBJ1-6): EPEVTQTPSHQVTQMGQEVILRCVPISNHLYFYWYRQILGQKVEFLVSFYNNEISEKSEIFDDQFSVERPDGSNFTLKIRSTKLEDSAMYFCASSEMGQGNSPLHFGNGTRLTVT.